Listed below are T cell receptor beta chains from one sample, sequenced in a study of T cell responses to AZD1222 COVID-19 vaccine. Generated by immunoSEQ multiplex PCR, the TCRdb table keeps only in-frame clones and is missing some. The sample includes some 81,000 clones, 86% of them seen just once. The material was peripheral blood, obtained 28 days after the second AZD1222 dose. Receptors were obtained from an adult who received the AZD1222 COVID-19 vaccine. Both conserved end residues are part of each CDR3. D genes are given only for firm matches. Not every row has a clone size; where given, it reads once, few, many or a size class.

v_gene	d_gene	abundance	len	j_gene	CDR3nt	CDR3aa
TRBV7-2	.	.	16	TRBJ1-3	TGTGCCAGCAGCTTAGCATCCGGTCCAGGGGGAAACACCATATATTTT	CASSLASGPGGNTIYF
TRBV5-1	.	.	16	TRBJ2-2	TGCGCCAGCAGCCCGGTGGAGAATATAAACACCGGGGAGCTGTTTTTT	CASSPVENINTGELFF
TRBV11-2	.	.	15	TRBJ2-1	TGTGCCAGCAGCTCCGGGACTGGCTCCTACAATGAGCAGTTCTTC	CASSSGTGSYNEQFF
TRBV19	.	.	16	TRBJ2-1	TGTGCCAGTAGGGCCCCTGTGGGAAATTATATTAGTGAGCAGTTCTTC	CASRAPVGNYISEQFF
TRBV5-1	.	.	15	TRBJ2-7	TGCGCCAGCAGCTTGGGCGTGGGGTCCACCTACGAGCAGTACTTC	CASSLGVGSTYEQYF
TRBV7-9	TRBD1	few	17	TRBJ2-7	TGTGCCAGCAGCCCCGTCCCGGGACAGGGCCCTCCGAGCGAGCAGTACTTC	CASSPVPGQGPPSEQYF
TRBV19	.	once	14	TRBJ2-7	TGTGCCAGTAGTCCTGGGAGCGTTCCCCACGAGCAGTACTTC	CASSPGSVPHEQYF
TRBV28	.	.	12	TRBJ2-7	TGTGCCACCCTTGGGGGAGCCCACGAGCAGTACTTC	CATLGGAHEQYF
TRBV7-6	TRBD1	few	14	TRBJ2-5	TGTGCCAGCAGCAGGGGCAGGGGGCTGGAGACCCAGTACTTC	CASSRGRGLETQYF
TRBV7-7	.	.	15	TRBJ2-7	TGTGCCAGCAGCTTAGAGGATCACGCCTCCTACGAGCAGTACTTC	CASSLEDHASYEQYF
TRBV7-3	.	.	15	TRBJ2-3	TGTGCCAGCAGCCCCCAGGCTAGTAACACAGATACGCAGTATTTT	CASSPQASNTDTQYF
TRBV5-1	.	.	14	TRBJ1-6	TGCGCCAGCAGCGCCCGGGACGGAGATTCACCCCTCCACTTT	CASSARDGDSPLHF
TRBV7-9	.	.	14	TRBJ1-1	TGTGCCAGCAGCTTAGCCGGGGCTTACACTGAAGCTTTCTTT	CASSLAGAYTEAFF
TRBV10-3	.	.	13	TRBJ1-5	TGTGCCATCAGGAAAGACGGCAATCAGCCCCAGCATTTT	CAIRKDGNQPQHF
TRBV2	.	.	12	TRBJ2-1	TGTGCCAGCAAGGGTAGGGGCGGTGAGCAGTTCTTC	CASKGRGGEQFF
TRBV3-1/TRBV3-2	.	.	14	TRBJ2-7	TGTGCCAGCGGGCGGGACAGTATTTACCACGAGCAGTACTTC	CASGRDSIYHEQYF
TRBV7-2	.	.	13	TRBJ2-2	TGTGCCAGCAGACCGGACAGCGACCGGGAGCTGTTTTTT	CASRPDSDRELFF
TRBV21-1	.	.	15	TRBJ1-2	TGTGCCAGCAGGACTGGGGGGCCGGGAGGAAATGGCTACACCTTC	CASRTGGPGGNGYTF
TRBV18	.	.	14	TRBJ1-1	TGTGCCAGCTCCCCGGGACACGAGTACACTGAAGCTTTCTTT	CASSPGHEYTEAFF
TRBV27	.	.	13	TRBJ1-6	TGTGCCAGCAGTTTAGGATTTCATTCACCCCTCCACTTT	CASSLGFHSPLHF
TRBV28	.	.	15	TRBJ1-5	TGTGCCAGCAGTTTATGGAACCGACCGAATCAGCCCCAGCATTTT	CASSLWNRPNQPQHF
TRBV7-9	TRBD1	.	15	TRBJ2-1	TGTGCCAGCAGCTTTGGACAGGGGGCGCGTGTTGGGCAGTTCTTC	CASSFGQGARVGQFF
TRBV27	.	.	15	TRBJ1-2	TGTGCCAGCAGTGAGGCACGATTTACAGACTATGGCTACACCTTC	CASSEARFTDYGYTF
TRBV5-1	.	.	16	TRBJ1-1	TGCGCCAGCAGCTTGGGTTCGGGGGGCTCGGACACTGAAGCTTTCTTT	CASSLGSGGSDTEAFF
TRBV30	.	.	14	TRBJ1-4	TGTGCCTGGAGTGTTGGGTCAACTAATGAAAAACTGTTTTTT	CAWSVGSTNEKLFF
TRBV12-5	.	.	16	TRBJ1-3	TGTGCTAGTGGTTTAACCCGCGGGCGGGCCGGAAACACCATATATTTT	CASGLTRGRAGNTIYF
TRBV7-2	.	.	13	TRBJ2-2	TGTGCCAGCAGCTTACAACTGGACGGGGAGCTGTTTTTT	CASSLQLDGELFF
TRBV5-6	TRBD2	.	14	TRBJ2-7	TGTGCCAGCAGCATGACTAGCGGGAGCTACGAGCAGTACTTC	CASSMTSGSYEQYF
TRBV12-3/TRBV12-4	TRBD1	.	11	TRBJ1-2	TGTGCCACCAGGGGGGCTGATGGCTACACCTTC	CATRGADGYTF
TRBV28	.	.	13	TRBJ1-3	TGTGCATCCGGGGAGCACTCTGGAAACACCATATATTTT	CASGEHSGNTIYF
TRBV24-1	.	.	15	TRBJ2-2	TGTGCCACCAGTGACCACGACCGGACCACCGGGGAGCTGTTTTTT	CATSDHDRTTGELFF